These 27 T cell receptor beta chains originate from one sample sequenced in a study of shared T cell receptors in the human thymus (dated by TCRdb to the early 2020s). The method behind the library was the immunoSEQ multiplex PCR assay. TCRdb retrieved this table from immuneACCESS and kept in-frame rearrangements only. Not all clones are present; in checked studies, unresolved V genes account for under half, and no reason is known for the remainder. This sample is represented by 600,000 to 900,000 clones; around 85% of them were singletons. The biggest ten clones account for more than 0.01% of the sample. The same specimen was also included in a second study, on human thymus T cells.

The material sequenced was thymocytes. Receptor source: a girl under three years old with a congenital heart defect. Donor details come from another sample of the same person, matched by shared clones.

V gene TRBV7-2 combines with J gene TRBJ1-6; 8 bases match TRBD1. The CDR3 totals 17 residues. Germline V lookup: CDR1 SGHTA, CDR2 FQGNSA. The ends lost 2 bases at V and 9 bases at J; junction bases unmatched: 12. The CDR3 region has the DNA TGTGCCAGCAGCTTACCCACCCCAGGGGGCCGGGGTTCACCCCTCCACTTT. Translated, it gives CASSLPTPGGRGSPLHF.

The chain links TRBV6-1 to TRBJ2-5; D is undetermined. The DNA end is a closer match to TRBJ2-7, so the J assignment may be wrong. Germline lookup yields CDR1 MNHNS and CDR2 SASEGT. This CDR3 comprises 15 residues. The CDR3 coding sequence is TGTGCCAGCAGTGAATCGGTTAGCTCAGCCTACGAGCAGTACTTC. It encodes CASSESVSSAYEQYF.

The V and J genes are TRBV4-2 and TRBJ2-5; 8 bases fit TRBD2. CDR3 size: 17 residues. The trim removed 1 base at V and 2 bases at J, leaving 9 bases unmatched. CDR1 is LGHNA, CDR2 YNFKEQ, per germline. The CDR3 region has the DNA TGTGCCAGCAGCCAAGCGCCCATAGCGGGGAGTCAAGAGACCCAGTACTTC. This sequence encodes CASSQAPIAGSQETQYF.

The rearrangement joins TRBV11-2 to TRBJ2-7; 10 bases are a match to TRBD1. CDR1 is SGHAT and CDR2 is FQNNGV in the germline V gene. The CDR3 has 15 residues. Trimming removed 4 bases from V and 2 bases from J; junction bases left unmatched: 5. The DNA for the CDR3 is TGTGCCAGCAGCTCCGGGGACAGGGGTACCTACGAGCAGTACTTC. Amino acid sequence: CASSSGDRGTYEQYF.

The chain couples TRBV7-2 to TRBJ1-1; TRBD1 matches 7 bases. The V gene end was trimmed by 4 bases and the J gene end by 2 bases; junction bases not matched to a gene: 4. Germline assignment: CDR1 SGHTA and CDR2 FQGNSA. The CDR3 has 14 amino acids. The CDR3 spells CASSYRDRNTEAFF. CDR3 nucleotide sequence: TGTGCCAGCAGCTACCGGGACAGAAACACTGAAGCTTTCTTT.

This clone has a single count. The CDR3 DNA follows: TGCGCCAGCAGCTTTGGATCAGGGGCCCGACAAGAGACCCAGTACTTC. Encoded protein: CASSFGSGARQETQYF. J is TRBJ2-5 and V is TRBV5-1; D perhaps matches TRBD1 (6 bases). Deletions cut 2 bases from V and 2 bases from J, with 16 bases between. CDR1 and CDR2 from the germline V gene are SGHRS and YFSETQ. CDR3 length: 16 residues.

This sequence joins TRBV15 and TRBJ2-1, with 8 positions matching TRBD2. Germline lookup yields CDR1 LNHNV and CDR2 YYDKDF (reference sequence). The ends lost 5 bases at V and 4 bases at J; junction bases unmatched: 7. CDR3 length equals 15 residues. The chain's CDR3 is CATSRTGGPYNEQFF. CDR3 in DNA: TGTGCCACCAGCCGGACGGGGGGGCCGTACAATGAGCAGTTCTTC.

The CDR3 here is CASSPRINTEAFF. The CDR3 DNA follows: TGTGCCAGCAGTCCGCGAATTAACACTGAAGCTTTCTTT. This chain uses TRBV6-5 with TRBJ1-1; no clear D. CDR1 MNHEY and CDR2 SVGAGI come from the germline V gene. Trimming removed 5 bases at V and 2 bases at J, with 9 bases between. The length of the CDR3 is 13 residues.

The rearrangement uses TRBV5-6 and TRBJ1-2, with unresolved D. Trimming left V 4 bases short and J 5 bases short, with 9 bases between. Germline assignment: CDR1 SGHDT and CDR2 YYEEEE. The length of the CDR3 is 12 residues. The CDR3 is CASSAADYGYTF. DNA of the CDR3: TGTGCCAGCAGCGCGGCCGATTATGGCTACACCTTC.

This clone was observed a handful of times. The chain links TRBV14 to TRBJ1-1; a possible D gene is TRBD1 (5 bases). CDR3 length: 12 amino acids. Germline V CDR1 and CDR2: SGHDN, FVKESK. Trimming took off 4 bases at V and 7 bases at J, with 10 bases between the two ends. The CDR3 DNA sequence: TGTGCCAGCAGCCCCTTAGGGGTTGAAGCTTTCTTT. This translates into CASSPLGVEAFF.

The chain combines TRBV2 with TRBJ2-1, with TRBD2 matching over 12 bases. Per the germline V gene, CDR1 is SNHLY and CDR2 is FYNNEI. The CDR3 is 14 residues long. Trimming at V came to 8 bases and at J to 5 bases, leaving 4 bases not matched to a gene. In nucleotides, the CDR3 is TGTGCCAGCCGAAGGACTAGCGGGGACAATGAGCAGTTCTTC. Protein: CASRRTSGDNEQFF.

The chain carries TRBV27 and TRBJ1-4, with 8 bases lining up with TRBD1. Trimming took 5 bases from V and 4 from J; bases not matched to a gene: 9. Germline CDR1 MNHEY, CDR2 SMNVEV (reference sequence). The CDR3 sequence is 16 residues long. This CDR3 is CASSIFRGPGNEKLFF. CDR3 coding DNA: TGTGCCAGCAGTATATTCAGGGGGCCGGGTAATGAAAAACTGTTTTTT.

The CDR3 DNA reads as TGTGCCAGCAGCTTGGGACAGGACAAGCAGTTCTTC. Amino acids: CASSLGQDKQFF. The gene calls are TRBV5-4 and TRBJ2-1, with D possibly TRBD1 on 6 matching bases. The CDR3 runs to 12 residues. The V end was cut by 0 bases, the J end by 11 bases, with 9 bases between. CDR1 is SGHNT, CDR2 YYREEE, per germline (reference sequence). The full variable domain, with the rest looked up from reference TRBV5-4 and TRBJ2-1, is ETGVTQSPTHLIKTRGQQVTLRCSSQSGHNTVSWYQQALGQGPQFIFQYYREEENGRGNFPPRFSGLQFPNYSSELNVNALELDDSALYLCASSLGQDKQFFGPGTRLTVL.

The rearrangement joins TRBV4-3 to TRBJ2-7; TRBD2 might be the D (6 bases). CDR1 is LGHNA and CDR2 is YSLEER in the germline V gene. The V gene lost 0 bases and the J gene lost 0 bases, with 12 bases spanning the gap. The CDR3 contains 16 residues. The CDR3 is CASSQDMGGDSYEQYF. CDR3 nucleotide sequence: TGCGCCAGCAGCCAAGATATGGGGGGTGACTCCTACGAGCAGTACTTC.

This chain uses TRBV11-2 with TRBJ1-1; no reliable D call. V was pared by 2 bases and J by 7 bases, with 20 bases between. Germline lookup yields CDR1 SGHAT and CDR2 FQNNGV. The CDR3 totals 16 residues. The CDR3 DNA sequence: TGTGCCAGCAGCTTATACCCCTTTGTTCGGAGAGGTGAAGCTTTCTTT. Translation: CASSLYPFVRRGEAFF.

J is TRBJ1-2 and V is TRBV29-1, with D maybe TRBD1 (5 bases). The CDR3 runs 13 residues. CDR1 and CDR2 from the germline V gene are SQVTM and ANQGSEA. Trimming left V 5 bases short and J 2 bases short, with 12 bases between. The CDR3 sequence: CSVQPGQNYGYTF. In nucleotides, the CDR3 is TGCAGCGTTCAACCCGGACAAAACTATGGCTACACCTTC.

The chain couples TRBV19 to TRBJ1-5; 7 bases agree with TRBD1. CDR1 LNHDA and CDR2 SQIVND come from the germline V gene (reference sequence). The length of the CDR3 is 14 residues. V lost 6 bases to trimming and J lost 6 bases; unmatched junction nucleotides: 8. Here the CDR3 reads CASSPDRALQPQHF. CDR3 DNA sequence: TGTGCCAGTAGCCCTGACAGGGCTCTTCAGCCCCAGCATTTT.

V gene TRBV5-1 combines with J gene TRBJ1-4; possible D gene TRBD1, 6 bases. Trimming took 4 bases from V and 8 from J, leaving 18 bases between them. Germline lookup yields CDR1 SGHRS and CDR2 YFSETQ. This CDR3 has 15 residues. The CDR3 nucleotides are TGCGCCAGCAGCCCCGAGACAGCCACAGGGGAAAAACTGTTTTTT. Translation: CASSPETATGEKLFF.

The gene calls are TRBV9 and TRBJ2-5; no clear D gene. CDR1 and CDR2 from the germline V gene are SGDLS and YYNGEE. There are 15 residues in the CDR3. V was trimmed by 1 base and J by 0 bases, leaving 10 bases between them. The chain's CDR3 is CASSVTSAYQETQYF. The CDR3 DNA sequence: TGTGCCAGCAGCGTAACTTCCGCGTACCAAGAGACCCAGTACTTC.

The chain is built from TRBV27 and TRBJ1-4; D unresolved. Looked up from germline, CDR1 is MNHEY and CDR2 is SMNVEV (reference sequence). The CDR3 is made up of 13 amino acids. Trimming took 5 bases from V and 11 from J, leaving 15 bases between them. The CDR3 nucleotides read TGTGCCAGCAGTCCCCCCCCGGGAGGGAAACTGTTTTTT. The encoded protein is CASSPPPGGKLFF.

The chain couples TRBV19 to TRBJ1-1, with 7 bases identical to TRBD1. V gave up 3 bases and J gave up 0 bases; unmatched junction bases: 7. Germline values: CDR1 LNHDA, CDR2 SQIVND (reference sequence). The CDR3 contains 16 residues. CDR3 sequence reads: CASSIGQDHMNTEAFF. CDR3 nucleotide sequence: TGTGCCAGTAGTATCGGACAGGACCATATGAACACTGAAGCTTTCTTT.

V and J are TRBV19 and TRBJ2-7; 8 nucleotides line up with TRBD1. CDR1 LNHDA and CDR2 SQIVND come from the germline V gene (reference sequence). The CDR3 spans 14 residues. V shed 8 bases, J shed 1 base, and the junction held 7 bases outside the gene matches. The CDR3 coding sequence is TGTGCCAGTGCTACATGGGACAGGTCCTACGAGCAGTACTTC. This codes for CASATWDRSYEQYF.

This clone was seen a handful of times. CDR3 nucleotides: TGTGCCAGCAGACTCTCCAGGGACAGGGCTGGGAATGAGCAGTTCTTC. Protein product: CASRLSRDRAGNEQFF. The chain recombines TRBV2 with TRBJ2-1; 9 nucleotides line up with TRBD1. The CDR3 covers 16 residues. Germline lookup yields CDR1 SNHLY and CDR2 FYNNEI. J lost 7 bases, V lost 6 bases, and 13 bases had no gene match.

The gene calls are TRBV14 and TRBJ1-2; D ambiguous. CDR1 and CDR2 from the germline V gene are SGHDN and FVKESK. Trimming stripped 0 bases from V and 9 bases from J, with 11 bases between. This CDR3 region has 13 residues. The CDR3 sequence: CASSQEFGGSYTF. As DNA, the CDR3 is TGTGCCAGCAGCCAAGAGTTCGGTGGTAGCTACACCTTC.

The V gene is TRBV6-5, the J gene TRBJ1-2, with D tentatively TRBD1 (5 bases). Per germline, CDR1 MNHEY and CDR2 SVGAGI. Trimming took 6 bases from V and 0 from J, leaving 14 bases between them. CDR3 length: 15 amino acids. The CDR3 loop is CASSRGGEANYGYTF. The CDR3 DNA sequence: TGTGCCAGCAGCCGCGGAGGGGAAGCTAACTATGGCTACACCTTC.

This clone was observed a few times. This same CDR3 is encoded by further DNA sequences in the sample. The genes are TRBV5-1 and TRBJ2-7; D remains unclear. V lost 0 bases and J lost 3, with 7 bases in between. Germline CDR1 is SGHRS and CDR2 is YFSETQ. The CDR3 is 13 residues long. CDR3 in DNA: TGCGCCAGCAGCTTGGGTGACAACTACGAGCAGTACTTC. It encodes CASSLGDNYEQYF.

This clone has only a few counts. The chain has TRBV5-1 and TRBJ2-1, with TRBD1 as a possible D gene (6 bases). CDR3 size: 19 residues. CDR1 is SGHRS and CDR2 is YFSETQ in the germline V gene. The V gene lost 4 bases and the J gene lost 8 bases, with 31 bases spanning the gap. CDR3 loop: CASSPTTTTGQVWIYEQFF. In DNA, the CDR3 is TGCGCCAGCAGCCCCACAACCACGACAGGTCAGGTATGGATCTATGAGCAGTTCTTC. The full variable domain, in which reference TRBV5-1 and TRBJ2-1 provide the parts outside the CDR3, is KAGVTQTPRYLIKTRGQQVTLSCSPISGHRSVSWYQQTPGQGLQFLFEYFSETQRNKGNFPGRFSGRQFSNSRSEMNVSTLELGDSALYLCASSPTTTTGQVWIYEQFFGPGTRLTVL.